One T cell receptor (beta chain) is described in this entry. The CDR3 contains 14 residues. Germline V gene data show CDR1 as SGHRS and CDR2 as YFSETQ. After removal of 0 bases from V and 4 bases from J, the junction contained 0 bases not matched to a gene. The sample originates from a study of OX40 agonist ivuxolimab in advanced cancers. Study overall: Patients were dosed intravenously with ivuxolimab at 0.01 to 10 mg/kg every 2 weeks. Three patients had partial responses: one hepatocellular carcinoma, two cutaneous melanoma. Those treated in dose escalation had hepatocellular carcinoma, melanoma, renal cell cancer or head and neck cancer.

The data were produced by immunoSEQ multiplex PCR, yet TCRdb's version contains in-frame clones alone and is incomplete. The data contain over 20,000 clones, around 79% of them singletons. This TCR came from an adult with an advanced solid tumor such as melanoma, head and neck, liver or kidney cancer. The chain recombines TRBV5-1 with TRBJ1-4, with 7 bases lining up with TRBD1. The sample here was CD4+ or CD8+ T cells sorted from blood, taken in a trial of the OX40 agonist ivuxolimab. The CDR3 protein is CASSLDRGNEKLFF. CDR3 in DNA: TGCGCCAGCAGCTTGGACAGGGGTAATGAAAAACTGTTTTTT.